This T cell receptor beta chain appears in the sequencing data of a study of T cell responses to AZD1222 COVID-19 vaccine (dated by TCRdb to the early 2020s). Looking at the study overall: TCR sequencing was performed for more than 230 trial participants, of whom 200 to 220 were given two doses of AZD1222 and around 25 were given two doses of MenACWY control vaccine. Trial participants were enrolled by age into 18-55, 56-69 and 70-plus year subgroups, with about 150, 27 and 61 TCR-sequenced participants respectively. On the study overall, not on this receptor specifically: Nearly half of unique spike-specific TCRs reportedly recognized epitopes outside regions mutated in the B.1.351 and B.1.1.7 variants. Participants were mostly white British and included more females than males, and it was suggested by the authors that clonal diversity may have been underestimated. After two AZD1222 doses, spike-specific TCR breadth and depth were significantly higher than at day 0 and than in MenACWY recipients. No day 14 peak-response samples were available, so repertoires were characterized only after the peak T cell response. The vaccine-associated CD4 TCRs covered the entire spike protein, and the dominant responses fell in regions 160-218 and 743-854. In the small 56-69-year group, the increase in depth fell short of significance, most likely because of low power. Conclusions about previously exposed vaccinees were limited because only 6 or 7 AZD1222 recipients were SARS-CoV-2 seropositive at baseline.

On this clone itself: Its antigen remains undetermined. No base quality information exists; no much larger clone differs at one position.

The sample's time point label is to be understood as: about 28 days (+/-7) after the second vaccine dose. Because spike-specific TCR depth and breadth did not differ between the two schedules, AZD1222 recipients who got a second dose at roughly 4 weeks were pooled with those who got a second dose at roughly 12 weeks. Vaccinee samples came from UK trials COV001 and COV002, including a single-blind randomized controlled phase 2/3 trial of AZD1222 (ChAdOx1 nCoV-19) in healthy adults. Trial participant PBMC samples were collected at day 0 and day 28 after the second dose for TCRbeta chain sequencing. Per the germline V gene, KGHSH is the CDR1 and LQKENI is the CDR2. V lost 2 bases and J lost 2 bases, and the count of bases not matched to a germline gene is 5. The CDR3 sequence holds 15 residues, the cysteine and phenylalanine included. CDR3 DNA is the only sequence kept; it has 45 bases, read in frame from the first base.

The CDR3 regions of human TCRbeta chains were analyzed by immunosequencing. The paper's data handling went like this. Repertoire TCRs were matched against a reference library of SARS-CoV-2-specific TCRs generated with the MIRA antigen-specificity platform. Breadth was defined as the fraction of unique TCRs that were SARS-CoV-2-associated, and depth was defined as the fraction of total T cells that were SARS-CoV-2-associated. Using the MIRA data, each spike-specific TCR was mapped to the spike region that the TCR reacts to and placed in a CD4 or CD8 class. Log10-transformed breadth and depth values were compared by one-way ANOVA with Sidak's multiple comparisons tests. TCRdb mirrors the immuneACCESS table, restricted to in-frame sequences. Some clones are absent from its copies; in checked studies, under half trace to an unresolved V gene, and the reason for the others is unknown. V and J calls and clone size follow that table, whereas D and trimming were derived from the DNA. This sample lists more than 120,000 clones; roughly 84% were detected once. Approximately 5.4% of the sample is taken by the ten largest.

The sequence was collected from an adult who received the AZD1222 COVID-19 vaccine. The sequences come from peripheral blood, collected 28 days after the second AZD1222 dose. The rearrangement combines TRBV18 with TRBJ1-2; 7 bases in between match TRBD1. Here the CDR3 is given as CASSPNEGQNYGYTF. The nucleotides are TGTGCCAGCTCACCAAATGAGGGACAGAACTATGGCTACACCTTC.